The 12 T cell receptor beta chains in this list originate from one sample, sequenced in a study of blood T cells in healthy people across ages. Using a J-beta primer mix together with a sample-barcoded 5' primer, a second PCR was run for roughly 7 to 12 cycles. TCRdb ran MiXCR on the 5' RACE reads and lists one entry per CDR3 protein. Of some 1 million distinct CDR3 sequences listed, 40% to 45% are singletons. The specimen was blood. The receptor source for this set is an older woman in good health.

The chain couples TRBV24-1 to TRBJ2-3, with 7 bases aligning to TRBD1. This CDR3 comprises 13 residues. Germline assignment: CDR1 KGHDR and CDR2 SFDVKD. V gave up 7 bases and J gave up 8 bases; unmatched junction bases: 8. CDR3 region: CATSTLGQSTQYF. CDR3 in DNA: TGTGCCACCAGCACCCTGGGACAGTCTACGCAGTATTTT.

The chain combines TRBV6-2 or TRBV6-3 with TRBJ1-2; D might be TRBD1 (5 bases). CDR3 length: 15 amino acids. Germline CDR1 reads MNHEY; CDR2 reads SVGEGT. V was pared by 2 bases and J by 4 bases, with 14 bases between. The CDR3 DNA reads TGTGCCAGCAGTTACCAGGAGGGGTTGGGCTATGGCTACACCTTC. Amino acid sequence: CASSYQEGLGYGYTF.

The chain recombines TRBV30 with TRBJ2-7; D gene unclear. Trimming removed 0 bases from V and 2 bases from J, with 17 bases in between. The CDR3 extends over 16 amino acids. Germline values: CDR1 GTSNPN, CDR2 SVGIG (reference sequence). CDR3 amino acids: CAWSVGVWTQTYEQYF. CDR3 coding DNA: TGTGCCTGGAGTGTCGGAGTCTGGACGCAGACCTACGAGCAGTACTTC.

This clonotype was detected ten times or more. DNA for the CDR3: TGTGCCAGCAGGCAACTAGCGGGAGTTCTCAATGAGCAGTTCTTC. Its translation: CASRQLAGVLNEQFF. J is TRBJ2-1 and V is TRBV7-2; 11 bases map to TRBD2. With V trimmed by 6 bases and J by 6 bases, 7 bases remained unmatched. The CDR3 runs to 15 residues. Germline CDR1 reads SGHTA; CDR2 reads FQGNSA.

This clonotype has only a few counts. This chain uses TRBV5-1 with TRBJ1-2; D gene ambiguous. The V gene lost 0 bases and the J gene lost 1 base, with 16 bases spanning the gap. The CDR3 contains 17 residues. Germline V lookup: CDR1 SGHRS, CDR2 YFSETQ. In nucleotides, the CDR3 is TGCGCCAGCAGCTTGGGAACCTTCGGGCGGGTTAACTATGGCTACACCTTC. Residues: CASSLGTFGRVNYGYTF.

The V and J genes are TRBV5-1 and TRBJ2-4; D may match TRBD1 or TRBD2 (5 bases each). Matching the DNA end better, TRBJ2-7 makes the J call doubtful. Germline CDR1 and CDR2: SGHRS and YFSETQ. This CDR3 contains 14 residues. Here the CDR3 reads CASSVRAGTHEQYF. CDR3 DNA: TGCGCCAGCAGCGTGAGGGCAGGGACGCACGAGCAGTACTTC.

This clonotype has only a few counts. The chain couples TRBV29-1 to TRBJ2-1, with D possibly matching TRBD1 (6 bases). This CDR3 is 14 amino acids long. Trimming shortened V by 5 bases and J by 6 bases, and 17 bases separated the two germline ends. Germline-derived CDR1 and CDR2 are SQVTM and ANQGSEA. The DNA of the CDR3 is TGCAGCGTTACCGGGACACCCAAGATCAATGAGCAGTTCTTC. Protein: CSVTGTPKINEQFF.

The chain carries TRBV5-5 and TRBJ2-2, with D perhaps TRBD1 (5 bases). CDR3 length: 13 residues. Germline-derived CDR1 and CDR2 are SGHKS and YYEKEE (reference sequence). V lost 2 bases and J lost 6, with 8 bases in between. Here the CDR3 DNA reads TGTGCCAGCAGCTTTAAAGGGGCCGGGGAGCTGTTTTTT. Its translation is CASSFKGAGELFF.

The chain couples TRBV5-6 to TRBJ2-5; D gene uncertain. Trimming removed 2 bases at V and 1 base at J, with 12 bases between. CDR3 length: 15 amino acids. CDR1 is SGHDT and CDR2 is YYEEEE in the germline V gene. The chain's CDR3 is CASSFRTAIQETQYF. DNA of the CDR3: TGTGCCAGCAGCTTCCGAACAGCCATCCAAGAGACCCAGTACTTC.

This clonotype has more than one count but fewer than ten. This sequence joins TRBV20-1 and TRBJ2-7; 7 bases match TRBD2. V was pared by 3 bases and J by 2 bases, with 13 bases of the junction left unmatched. CDR1 and CDR2 from the germline V gene are DFQATT and SNEGSKA (reference sequence). The CDR3 length is 16 residues. For the CDR3, the DNA is TGCAGTGCTAGGACCACCGGGGGGAGGAGGACCTACGAGCAGTACTTC. Protein product: CSARTTGGRRTYEQYF.

In this sample, this clonotype turned up a few times. V is TRBV20-1 and J is TRBJ2-4; D ambiguous. Germline V lookup: CDR1 DFQATT, CDR2 SNEGSKA (reference sequence). V was cut by 2 bases and J by 3 bases, with 8 bases left in between. CDR3 length equals 13 residues. The CDR3 bases are TGCAGTGCTAGAAACAGTCTCAAAAACATTCAGTACTTC. It specifies CSARNSLKNIQYF.

This clonotype occurred a few times. This chain's CDR3 is CASSETATNEQFF. The CDR3, as DNA: TGTGCCAGCAGCGAAACAGCAACCAATGAGCAGTTCTTC. This chain uses TRBV11-1 with TRBJ2-1; D unclear. V lost 5 bases and J 6 bases, leaving 11 bases between the germline ends. In germline, CDR1 is SGHAT, CDR2 FQDESV (reference sequence). This CDR3 has 13 amino acids.